This TCR beta chain was captured by sequencing in a study of a mutant IDH1 vaccine in newly diagnosed glioma. Study details: Earlier therapy was either radiotherapy, temozolomide, or both, and most got both.

Looked up from germline, CDR1 is MGHRA and CDR2 is YSYEKL. V lost 3 bases and J lost 4; bases outside the gene matches: 12. CDR3 length: 17 residues. Specified time point: baseline, week 1 (first vaccination visit). Specified treatment: pre-vaccination baseline after standard-of-care therapy. The method was immunoSEQ multiplex PCR; TCRdb's version includes in-frame clones alone and lacks a portion of them. The sample consists of more than 50,000 clones, about 86% of them appearing once. The V gene is TRBV4-1, the J gene TRBJ1-3, with TRBD1 matching over 7 bases. This sample comprised PBMCs, obtained from a glioma patient treated with radiotherapy, temozolomide or both. The TCR sequence derives from a young man with glioma. In nucleotides, the CDR3 is TGCGCCAGCAGCCACCAACTTAAGGGGGCGCGCGGAAACACCATATATTTT. Residues: CASSHQLKGARGNTIYF.